These 16 T cell receptor beta chains were all obtained from the same sample, sequenced in a study of blood T cell repertoires in COVID-19 (TCRdb year 2020). Library method: the immunoSEQ multiplex PCR assay. The table was pulled from immuneACCESS by TCRdb, which kept in-frame rearrangements only. Such tables lose some clones; where checked, under half of the loss comes from unresolved V genes, and the rest has no known cause. The sample table lists tens of thousands of clones, roughly 90% of them with a count of one. 6.3% of the sample is in the top ten clones. Sequenced sample: peripheral blood. These receptors were obtained from an elderly man with COVID-19, enrolled during active disease.

The chain has TRBV28 and TRBJ1-6, with 7 bases lining up with TRBD1. Germline V gene data show CDR1 as MDHEN and CDR2 as SYDVKM. The ends lost 5 bases at V and 10 bases at J; junction bases unmatched: 8. The CDR3 consists of 14 residues. The CDR3 sequence: CASSKTGWSSPLHF. CDR3 nucleotides: TGTGCCAGCAGTAAGACAGGGTGGAGCTCACCCCTCCACTTT.

This sequence joins TRBV14 and TRBJ1-3; no firm D call. The CDR3 consists of 16 residues. The V end was cut by 1 base, the J end by 0 bases, with 10 bases between. Germline loops: CDR1 SGHDN, CDR2 FVKESK. This CDR3 is CASSQVRFSSGNTIYF. In DNA form, the CDR3 reads TGTGCCAGCAGCCAAGTGAGATTCTCCTCTGGAAACACCATATATTTT.

The gene calls are TRBV12-5 and TRBJ2-3; TRBD1 might be the D (6 bases). The CDR3 has 13 amino acids. The V gene lost 1 base and the J gene lost 7 bases, with 9 bases spanning the gap. Germline V lookup: CDR1 LGHNT, CDR2 FRNRAP. CDR3 residues: CASGLGTEYTQYF. For the CDR3, the DNA is TGTGCTAGTGGTTTGGGGACAGAGTATACGCAGTATTTT.

This chain links TRBV28 with TRBJ2-1, with D perhaps TRBD1 (6 bases). The CDR3 length is 15 residues. The V and J ends lost 5 bases and 4 bases respectively, with 15 bases between them. The germline CDR1 and CDR2 sequences are MDHEN and SYDVKM. The CDR3 protein is CASSARDTDYNEQFF. The DNA for the CDR3 is TGTGCCAGCAGTGCCCGGGACACCGATTACAATGAGCAGTTCTTC.

The rearrangement uses TRBV4-1 and TRBJ2-1; 10 nucleotides match TRBD2. This CDR3 spans 15 amino acids. The germline gives CDR1 MGHRA, CDR2 YSYEKL. After removal of 1 base from V and 4 bases from J, the junction contained 1 base not matched to a gene. CDR3 loop: CASSQVLAGYNEQFF. As DNA, the CDR3 is TGCGCCAGCAGCCAAGTACTAGCGGGGTACAATGAGCAGTTCTTC.

This sequence joins TRBV9 and TRBJ2-1, with 8 bases identical to TRBD1. Trimming cost V 3 bases and J 8 bases; bases outside gene matches: 7. The CDR3 sequence is 14 residues long. Germline loops: CDR1 SGDLS, CDR2 YYNGEE. This chain's CDR3 is CASSGIQGVDEQFF. CDR3 DNA: TGTGCCAGCAGCGGCATACAGGGGGTGGATGAGCAGTTCTTC.

The CDR3 DNA is TGCGCCAGCAGCTTGTCTGGGGGCGGGTGGACTGAAGCTTTCTTT. Translated: CASSLSGGGWTEAFF. The chain employs TRBV5-1 and TRBJ1-1; D is possibly TRBD1 (6 bases). V lost 1 base, J lost 5 bases, and 15 bases lay in between. Per the germline V gene, CDR1 is SGHRS and CDR2 is YFSETQ. The CDR3 is 15 amino acids.

The chain links TRBV9 to TRBJ2-5; D unclear. The V gene's germline CDR1 is SGDLS and CDR2 YYNGEE. The CDR3 sequence is 13 residues long. The V end was cut by 1 base, the J end by 4 bases, with 8 bases between. CDR3 loop: CASSVSGRETQYF. The CDR3 nucleotides are TGTGCCAGCAGCGTAAGTGGTAGAGAGACCCAGTACTTC.

This clone was detected a few times. The chain carries TRBV7-9 and TRBJ1-6, with 9 bases lining up with TRBD1. Germline CDR1 and CDR2: SEHNR and FQNEAQ (reference sequence). CDR3 size: 16 residues. V was clipped by 0 bases and J by 10 bases; unmatched bases: 7. The CDR3 is CASSLAWDRENSPLHF. The CDR3 DNA reads as TGTGCCAGCAGCTTAGCCTGGGACAGGGAGAACTCACCCCTCCACTTT.

This rearrangement joins TRBV29-1 to TRBJ1-2; tentative D call: TRBD1 (6 bases). Germline V gene data show CDR1 as SQVTM and CDR2 as ANQGSEA. The CDR3 totals 11 residues. V was shortened by 3 bases and J by 8 bases, with 10 bases between the two germline ends. The CDR3, as DNA: TGCAGCGTTGACAGGGGAGAGGGCTACACCTTC. This gives the protein CSVDRGEGYTF.

The CDR3 DNA is TGTGCCAGCAGCTCCACAGGGGTTTGGGACTCCTACGAGCAGTACTTC. This encodes CASSSTGVWDSYEQYF. The chain carries TRBV5-4 and TRBJ2-7, with 7 bases identical to TRBD1. The germline gives CDR1 SGHNT, CDR2 YYREEE (reference sequence). The junction had 9 bases not matched to a gene; V was cut back by 3 bases and J by 0 bases. This CDR3 has 16 amino acids. The complete variable domain, with remaining parts taken from reference TRBV5-4 and TRBJ2-7, reads ETGVTQSPTHLIKTRGQQVTLRCSSQSGHNTVSWYQQALGQGPQFIFQYYREEENGRGNFPPRFSGLQFPNYSSELNVNALELDDSALYLCASSSTGVWDSYEQYFGPGTRLTVT.

The rearrangement joins TRBV27 to TRBJ2-5; TRBD2 aligns across 9 bases. Trimming took 2 bases from V and 7 from J; bases not matched to a gene: 2. This CDR3 has 13 amino acids. From germline, CDR1 is MNHEY and CDR2 SMNVEV (reference sequence). The DNA of the CDR3 is TGTGCCAGCAGTTTACAAGCGGGGGGGACCCAGTACTTC. Translating it yields CASSLQAGGTQYF.

The chain is built from TRBV6-5 and TRBJ1-2; 7 bases line up with TRBD1. The CDR3 loop spans 14 amino acids. CDR1 is MNHEY and CDR2 is SVGAGI in the germline V gene. The V gene end was trimmed by 6 bases and the J gene end by 4 bases; junction bases not matched to a gene: 8. The CDR3 DNA is TGTGCCAGCAGGCCAACAGGGGCCGTCTATGGCTACACCTTC. Translated, it gives CASRPTGAVYGYTF.

The genes are TRBV5-6 and TRBJ1-2, with 7 bases fitting TRBD1. This CDR3 has 12 residues. The ends lost 4 bases at V and 6 bases at J; junction bases unmatched: 3. Looked up from germline, CDR1 is SGHDT and CDR2 is YYEEEE. The CDR3 DNA is TGTGCCAGCAGCCTCAGGGGGAATGGCTACACCTTC. This codes for CASSLRGNGYTF.

The rearrangement uses TRBV7-9 and TRBJ2-3; the D gene is possibly TRBD2 (5 bases). The germline V gene encodes CDR1 SEHNR and CDR2 FQNEAQ (reference sequence). This CDR3 has 17 amino acids. V dropped 0 bases and J dropped 0 bases, with 13 bases sitting between them. The DNA of the CDR3 is TGTGCCAGCAGCTTAGCCAACAGCCGGGGAAGCACAGATACGCAGTATTTT. Protein product: CASSLANSRGSTDTQYF.

The rearrangement joins TRBV6-4 to TRBJ1-2; no clear D gene. Germline V gene lookup returns CDR1 MRHNA and CDR2 SNTAGT. This CDR3 contains 11 residues. Trimming removed 0 bases from V and 7 bases from J, with 3 bases in between. The CDR3 DNA reads TGTGCCAGCAGTGACTCGCGTGGCTACACCTTC. Translating gives CASSDSRGYTF.